This record concerns one TCR beta chain sequence. The protocol was immunoSEQ multiplex PCR, while the TCRdb copy is restricted to in-frame clones and leaves out a portion. Of roughly 50,000 clones listed, about 90% are singletons. The sample comes from a study of blood T cell repertoires in COVID-19. Specimen: peripheral blood. This clonotype was sampled from a human donor with active COVID-19. The donor label of this sample is uncertain.

In nucleotides, the CDR3 is TGTGCCAGCAGCCAAGAAGGACTAGCGGGGGCCGGGGAGCTGTTTTTT. Amino acid sequence: CASSQEGLAGAGELFF. This chain joins TRBV4-2 and TRBJ2-2; TRBD2 aligns across 13 bases. After removal of 0 bases from V and 6 bases from J, the junction contained 1 base not matched to a gene. Germline V gives CDR1 LGHNA, CDR2 YNFKEQ. This CDR3 is 16 amino acids long.